The present T cell receptor beta chain was sequenced within a study of OX40 agonist ivuxolimab in advanced cancers. Whole-study context: Eligibility rules accepted prior anti-PD-1, anti-PD-L1 or anti-CTLA-4 therapy, and around 44% had some.

This CDR3 contains 15 residues. Looked up from germline, CDR1 is WNHNN and CDR2 is SYGVQD (reference sequence). Between the trimmed V and J ends, which lost 3 bases and 6 bases, there was a span of 15 bases. Libraries were prepared by immunoSEQ multiplex PCR; TCRdb keeps only in-frame clonotypes and omits some of them. The data show about 92,000 clones, about 84% seen once. Sampling of blood occurred at baseline, cycle 4 day 1, and cycle 7 day 1. The chain recombines TRBV10-1 with TRBJ1-5; D remains unclear. The sequence derives from an adult with an advanced solid tumor such as melanoma, head and neck, liver or kidney cancer. Sequences were derived from CD4+ or CD8+ T cells sorted from blood, sampled in a trial of the OX40 agonist ivuxolimab. The CDR3 here is CASSEVLGEGQPQHF. The CDR3 nucleotides read TGCGCCAGCAGTGAAGTTCTGGGCGAGGGTCAGCCCCAGCATTTT.